This is a list of T cell receptor beta chains from one sample in a study of regulatory T cells in long-lasting Graves disease. TCRdb analysed the multiplex PCR reads with MiXCR anew, one entry per CDR3 protein. This sample yields 400,000 to 550,000 distinct CDR3 sequences, of which roughly 15% are seen a single time; around 10% belongs to the top ten. Separately, the same data were catalogued under a study of T cells in Graves' hyperthyroidism and ophthalmopathy.

Sequenced here: peripheral blood mononuclear cells (PBMCs), sampled at new diagnosis, from a patient treated with antithyroid drugs. Receptors originate from a woman aged 25 to 39 with Graves disease. The CDR3 runs from the conserved cysteine through the conserved F or W. The order of the fields is J gene, V gene, D gene, clone size, CDR3 length, CDR3 protein, CDR3 DNA. A D gene is named only where the DNA matches it firmly. Clone size is stated in some rows and not others, as once, few, many or a class when expanded.

j_call: TRBJ1-2; v_call: TRBV28; d_call: TRBD1; clone_size: many; cdr3_length: 15; cdr3_aa: CASSLGTGEGYGYTF; cdr3_nt: TGTGCCAGCAGTCTCGGGACAGGGGAGGGCTATGGCTACACCTTC
j_call: TRBJ2-3; v_call: TRBV5-1; d_call: TRBD2; clone_size: many; cdr3_length: 19; cdr3_aa: CASSYGLAGGLPGTDTQYF; cdr3_nt: TGCGCCAGCAGCTACGGACTAGCGGGAGGGCTCCCCGGCACAGATACGCAGTATTTT
j_call: TRBJ2-5; v_call: TRBV5-4; d_call: .; clone_size: many; cdr3_length: 15; cdr3_aa: CASSPGRDIGETQYF; cdr3_nt: TGTGCCAGCAGCCCGGGCCGGGACATTGGAGAGACCCAGTACTTC
j_call: TRBJ1-2; v_call: TRBV12-3/TRBV12-4; d_call: .; clone_size: many; cdr3_length: 14; cdr3_aa: CASSPTGDLYGYTF; cdr3_nt: TGTGCCAGCAGCCCCACAGGAGACCTCTATGGCTACACCTTC
j_call: TRBJ2-7; v_call: TRBV5-6; d_call: TRBD2; clone_size: many; cdr3_length: 17; cdr3_aa: CASSLGLAGGEAYEQYF; cdr3_nt: TGTGCCAGCAGCTTAGGACTAGCGGGAGGTGAGGCCTACGAGCAGTACTTC
j_call: TRBJ1-1; v_call: TRBV3-1; d_call: .; clone_size: .; cdr3_length: 14; cdr3_aa: CASSQEMGASEAFF; cdr3_nt: TGTGCCAGCAGCCAAGAAATGGGGGCGTCTGAAGCTTTCTTT
j_call: TRBJ2-1; v_call: TRBV12-3/TRBV12-4; d_call: .; clone_size: few; cdr3_length: 15; cdr3_aa: CAGRSSAGASDEQFF; cdr3_nt: TGTGCCGGCAGGTCCTCCGCCGGAGCTTCCGATGAGCAGTTCTTC
j_call: TRBJ2-5; v_call: TRBV7-2; d_call: TRBD2; clone_size: many; cdr3_length: 20; cdr3_aa: CASSSRHSGLAGLGQETQYF; cdr3_nt: TGTGCCAGCAGCTCCCGCCACTCGGGACTAGCGGGACTGGGGCAAGAGACCCAGTACTTC
j_call: TRBJ1-5; v_call: TRBV27; d_call: .; clone_size: many; cdr3_length: 14; cdr3_aa: CASSPALLGQPQHF; cdr3_nt: TGTGCCAGCAGCCCAGCCTTACTGGGGCAGCCCCAGCATTTT
j_call: TRBJ2-2; v_call: TRBV28; d_call: TRBD2; clone_size: .; cdr3_length: 15; cdr3_aa: CASSFGGLAEGELFF; cdr3_nt: TGTGCCAGCAGTTTCGGCGGACTAGCGGAAGGGGAGCTGTTTTTT
j_call: TRBJ2-1; v_call: TRBV6-2/TRBV6-3; d_call: .; clone_size: many; cdr3_length: 16; cdr3_aa: CASTMSQGSSYNEQFF; cdr3_nt: TGTGCCAGCACCATGAGCCAGGGTAGCTCCTACAATGAGCAGTTCTTC
j_call: TRBJ1-5; v_call: TRBV20-1; d_call: TRBD1; clone_size: few; cdr3_length: 19; cdr3_aa: CSATRGQGDTFLFAQPQHF; cdr3_nt: TGCAGTGCTACCCGTGGGCAGGGGGACACTTTTCTATTCGCACAGCCCCAGCATTTT
j_call: TRBJ2-1; v_call: TRBV6-1; d_call: .; clone_size: few; cdr3_length: 14; cdr3_aa: CACTPDGAYNEQFF; cdr3_nt: TGTGCCTGCACCCCGGACGGAGCGTACAATGAGCAGTTCTTC
j_call: TRBJ1-2; v_call: TRBV6-2/TRBV6-3; d_call: TRBD1; clone_size: many; cdr3_length: 15; cdr3_aa: CASTGIPTGDTGYTF; cdr3_nt: TGTGCCAGCACCGGAATCCCGACAGGGGATACGGGCTACACCTTC
j_call: TRBJ2-1; v_call: TRBV5-1; d_call: TRBD1; clone_size: few; cdr3_length: 15; cdr3_aa: CASSIYLPTGNEQFF; cdr3_nt: TGCGCCAGCAGCATCTACTTACCGACAGGGAATGAGCAGTTCTTC
j_call: TRBJ2-7; v_call: TRBV15; d_call: .; clone_size: few; cdr3_length: 11; cdr3_aa: CATSREGEQYF; cdr3_nt: TGTGCCACCAGCAGAGAGGGCGAGCAGTACTTC
j_call: TRBJ2-7; v_call: TRBV7-2; d_call: TRBD1; clone_size: many; cdr3_length: 15; cdr3_aa: CASAKDRVGRYEQYF; cdr3_nt: TGTGCCAGCGCAAAGGACAGGGTGGGAAGATACGAGCAGTACTTC
j_call: TRBJ1-1; v_call: TRBV12-3/TRBV12-4; d_call: .; clone_size: .; cdr3_length: 16; cdr3_aa: CASRRAGGQSNTEAFF; cdr3_nt: TGTGCCAGCAGAAGAGCCGGGGGGCAAAGTAATACTGAAGCTTTCTTT
j_call: TRBJ2-1; v_call: TRBV27; d_call: .; clone_size: many; cdr3_length: 13; cdr3_aa: CASSLVERNEQFF; cdr3_nt: TGTGCCAGCAGCCTAGTAGAAAGGAATGAGCAGTTCTTC
j_call: TRBJ2-5; v_call: TRBV28; d_call: TRBD1; clone_size: many; cdr3_length: 13; cdr3_aa: CASSFRGRETQYF; cdr3_nt: TGTGCCAGCAGTTTCAGGGGGCGAGAGACCCAGTACTTC
j_call: TRBJ2-7; v_call: TRBV6-2/TRBV6-3; d_call: TRBD2; clone_size: .; cdr3_length: 17; cdr3_aa: CASSSPVSGTRVSEQYF; cdr3_nt: TGTGCCAGCAGTTCCCCCGTCTCCGGGACTAGAGTGAGCGAGCAGTACTTC
j_call: TRBJ1-2; v_call: TRBV5-6; d_call: .; clone_size: many; cdr3_length: 16; cdr3_aa: CASSLEDHPSNYGYTF; cdr3_nt: TGTGCCAGCAGCTTGGAAGACCACCCTTCTAACTATGGCTACACCTTC
j_call: TRBJ1-2; v_call: TRBV20-1; d_call: TRBD1; clone_size: few; cdr3_length: 16; cdr3_aa: CSAWTGPQSDNYGYTF; cdr3_nt: TGCAGTGCTTGGACAGGGCCACAGTCCGATAACTATGGCTACACCTTC
j_call: TRBJ2-5; v_call: TRBV7-8; d_call: TRBD2; clone_size: .; cdr3_length: 19; cdr3_aa: CASSPPGTSGRTPQETQYF; cdr3_nt: TGTGCCAGCAGCCCCCCCGGGACTAGCGGGAGGACCCCCCAAGAGACCCAGTACTTC
j_call: TRBJ1-3; v_call: TRBV7-9; d_call: .; clone_size: many; cdr3_length: 14; cdr3_aa: CASSPGGYGNTIYF; cdr3_nt: TGTGCCAGCAGCCCCGGGGGGTATGGAAACACCATATATTTT
j_call: TRBJ1-2; v_call: TRBV5-1; d_call: TRBD1; clone_size: .; cdr3_length: 15; cdr3_aa: CAQTDRVPKLYGYTF; cdr3_nt: TGCGCCCAGACTGACAGGGTTCCCAAACTTTATGGCTACACCTTC
j_call: TRBJ2-7; v_call: TRBV15; d_call: .; clone_size: .; cdr3_length: 16; cdr3_aa: CATSRDKRGSSYEQYF; cdr3_nt: TGTGCCACCAGCAGAGATAAAAGGGGAAGCTCCTACGAGCAGTACTTC
j_call: TRBJ1-3; v_call: TRBV28; d_call: .; clone_size: many; cdr3_length: 15; cdr3_aa: CASSLVRPRENTIYF; cdr3_nt: TGTGCCAGCAGTTTGGTTCGGCCTCGGGAAAACACCATATATTTT
j_call: TRBJ2-5; v_call: TRBV20-1; d_call: .; clone_size: many; cdr3_length: 13; cdr3_aa: CSYGGPDAETQYF; cdr3_nt: TGCAGTTACGGCGGCCCGGACGCGGAGACCCAGTACTTC
j_call: TRBJ2-1; v_call: TRBV9; d_call: TRBD2; clone_size: few; cdr3_length: 15; cdr3_aa: CASSPGEGVYNEQFF; cdr3_nt: TGTGCCAGCAGCCCGGGGGAGGGAGTCTACAATGAGCAGTTCTTC
j_call: TRBJ2-1; v_call: TRBV11-3; d_call: .; clone_size: many; cdr3_length: 15; cdr3_aa: CASSGRDGPYNEQFF; cdr3_nt: TGTGCCAGCAGCGGCCGGGACGGACCCTACAATGAGCAGTTCTTC
j_call: TRBJ2-7; v_call: TRBV4-1; d_call: .; clone_size: .; cdr3_length: 14; cdr3_aa: CASSLQGITYEQYF; cdr3_nt: TGCGCCAGCAGCCTCCAGGGCATAACCTACGAGCAGTACTTC
j_call: TRBJ2-3; v_call: TRBV6-1; d_call: TRBD1; clone_size: many; cdr3_length: 16; cdr3_aa: CASYLGQGAGTDTQYF; cdr3_nt: TGTGCCAGCTATCTCGGACAGGGGGCTGGTACAGATACGCAGTATTTT
j_call: TRBJ2-2; v_call: TRBV6-2/TRBV6-3; d_call: .; clone_size: .; cdr3_length: 16; cdr3_aa: CASSRERISNTGELFF; cdr3_nt: TGTGCCAGCAGTCGGGAGCGGATCTCGAACACCGGGGAGCTGTTTTTT
j_call: TRBJ1-2; v_call: TRBV18; d_call: .; clone_size: many; cdr3_length: 16; cdr3_aa: CASSPSWYSNLYGYTF; cdr3_nt: TGTGCCAGCTCACCATCTTGGTACAGTAACCTGTACGGCTACACCTTC